This TCR beta chain was documented in a study of monozygotic twins with inflammatory bowel disease. Per donor, about 2.4 ml of blood was collected and frozen. The team made cDNA by running eight separate reactions for each sample. After re-calling the 5' RACE reads, TCRdb lists one entry per CDR3 protein, DNA absent. This sample's table reports approximately 400,000 distinct CDR3 sequences. Germline V gene sequence: CDR1 SGHNT, CDR2 YYREEE (reference sequence). This CDR3 is 16 amino acids long. The sample was blood. This clonotype originated in a human donor with ulcerative colitis or Crohn's disease, or a healthy co-twin of an affected twin (not recorded which). The chain joins TRBV5-4 to TRBJ1-6. CDR3 loop: CASSLTGRGSDSPLHF.